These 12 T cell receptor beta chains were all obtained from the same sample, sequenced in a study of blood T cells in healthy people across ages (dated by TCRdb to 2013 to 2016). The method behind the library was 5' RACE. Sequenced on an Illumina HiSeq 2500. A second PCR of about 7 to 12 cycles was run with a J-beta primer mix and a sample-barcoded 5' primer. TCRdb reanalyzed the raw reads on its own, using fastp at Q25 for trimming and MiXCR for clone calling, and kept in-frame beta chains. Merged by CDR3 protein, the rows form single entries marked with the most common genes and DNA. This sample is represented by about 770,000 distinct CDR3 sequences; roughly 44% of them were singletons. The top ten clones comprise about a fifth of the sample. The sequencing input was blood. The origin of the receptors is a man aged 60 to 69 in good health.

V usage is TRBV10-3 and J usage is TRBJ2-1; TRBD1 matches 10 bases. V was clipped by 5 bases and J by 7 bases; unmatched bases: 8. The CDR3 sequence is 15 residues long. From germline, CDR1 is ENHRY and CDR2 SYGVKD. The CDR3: CAISYGQGVLNEQFF. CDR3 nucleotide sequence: TGTGCCATCAGTTACGGACAGGGGGTTTTGAATGAGCAGTTCTTC.

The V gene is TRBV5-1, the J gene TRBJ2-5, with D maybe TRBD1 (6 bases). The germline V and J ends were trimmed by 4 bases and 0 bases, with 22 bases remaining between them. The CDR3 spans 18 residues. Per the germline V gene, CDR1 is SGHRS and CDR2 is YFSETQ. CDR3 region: CASSPESRQATYQETQYF. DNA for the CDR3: TGCGCCAGCAGCCCCGAATCACGACAGGCCACGTACCAAGAGACCCAGTACTTC.

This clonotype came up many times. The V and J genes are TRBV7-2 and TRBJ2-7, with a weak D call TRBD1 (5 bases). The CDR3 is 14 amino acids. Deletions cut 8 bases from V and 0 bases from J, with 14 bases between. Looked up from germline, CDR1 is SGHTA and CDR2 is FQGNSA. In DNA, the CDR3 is TGTGCCAGCCGCAGGGCAACAAGCTCCTACGAGCAGTACTTC. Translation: CASRRATSSYEQYF.

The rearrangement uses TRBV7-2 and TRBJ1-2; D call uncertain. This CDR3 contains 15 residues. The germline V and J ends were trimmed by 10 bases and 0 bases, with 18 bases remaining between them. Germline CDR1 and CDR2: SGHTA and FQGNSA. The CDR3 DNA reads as TGTGCCATTTCTTCCCGGAGCATTCCTAACTATGGCTACACCTTC. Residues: CAISSRSIPNYGYTF.

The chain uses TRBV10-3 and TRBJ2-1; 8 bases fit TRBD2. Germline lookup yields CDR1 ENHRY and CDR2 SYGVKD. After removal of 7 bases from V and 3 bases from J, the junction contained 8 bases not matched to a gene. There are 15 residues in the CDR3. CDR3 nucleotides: TGTGCCATCAAGAGTAGCGGGGACCACTACAATGAGCAGTTCTTC. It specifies CAIKSSGDHYNEQFF.

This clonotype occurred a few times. This chain's CDR3 is CASSYEKSTLNTEAFF. The CDR3 nucleotides read TGTGCCAGCAGTTACGAGAAGTCAACTTTGAACACTGAAGCTTTCTTT. V gene TRBV6-2 or TRBV6-3 combines with J gene TRBJ1-1; D remains unclear. CDR3 length: 16 amino acids. The ends were cut back, 2 bases at V and 0 bases at J, with 13 bases in the middle. Germline lookup yields CDR1 MNHEY and CDR2 SVGEGT.

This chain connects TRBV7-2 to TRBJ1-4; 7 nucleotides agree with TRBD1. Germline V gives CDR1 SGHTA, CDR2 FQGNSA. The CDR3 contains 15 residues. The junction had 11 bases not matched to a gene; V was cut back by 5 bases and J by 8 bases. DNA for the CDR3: TGTGCCAGCAGCATCCTAGGGGCAGGGGGGGAAAAACTGTTTTTT. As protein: CASSILGAGGEKLFF.

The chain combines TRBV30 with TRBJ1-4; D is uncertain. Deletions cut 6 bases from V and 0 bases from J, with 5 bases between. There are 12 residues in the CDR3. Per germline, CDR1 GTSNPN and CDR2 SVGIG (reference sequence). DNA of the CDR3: TGTGCCTGCAAGTCAACTAATGAAAAACTGTTTTTT. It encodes CACKSTNEKLFF.

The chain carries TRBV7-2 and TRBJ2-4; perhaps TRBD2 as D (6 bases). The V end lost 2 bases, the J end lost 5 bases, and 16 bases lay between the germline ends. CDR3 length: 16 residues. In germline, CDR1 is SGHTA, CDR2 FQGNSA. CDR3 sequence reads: CASSLYGAGTQNIQYF. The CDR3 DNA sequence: TGTGCCAGCAGCTTATACGGGGCGGGAACTCAAAACATTCAGTACTTC.

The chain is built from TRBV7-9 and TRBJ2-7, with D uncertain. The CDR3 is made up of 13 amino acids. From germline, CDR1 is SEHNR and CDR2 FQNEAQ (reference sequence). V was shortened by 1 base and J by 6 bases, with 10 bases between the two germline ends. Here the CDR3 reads CASSLGVRCEQYF. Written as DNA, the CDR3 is TGTGCCAGCAGCTTAGGAGTGAGGTGCGAGCAGTACTTC.

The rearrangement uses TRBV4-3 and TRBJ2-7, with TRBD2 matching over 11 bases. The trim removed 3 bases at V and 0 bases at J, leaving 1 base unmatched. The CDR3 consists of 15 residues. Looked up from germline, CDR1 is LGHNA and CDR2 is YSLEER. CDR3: CASSQTSGNSYEQYF. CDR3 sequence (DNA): TGCGCCAGCAGCCAGACTAGCGGGAACTCCTACGAGCAGTACTTC.

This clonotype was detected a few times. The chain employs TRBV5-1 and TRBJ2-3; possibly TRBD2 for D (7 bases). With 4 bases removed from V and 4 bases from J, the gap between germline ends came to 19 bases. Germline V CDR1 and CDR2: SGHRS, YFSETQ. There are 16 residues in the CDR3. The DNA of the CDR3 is TGCGCCAGCAGCCCTCCGCGTGAGGGGGGGTCAGATACGCAGTATTTT. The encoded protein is CASSPPREGGSDTQYF.